Detailed here is one T cell receptor beta chain. Its antigen is unknown. The data originate from a study of T cell responses to AZD1222 COVID-19 vaccine. Study findings and constraints: Spike-specific TCR breadth and depth both grew after two AZD1222 doses. Of spike-specific TCRs, nearly half reportedly target regions left unmutated in variants. None of the repertoires were sampled until the peak T cell response had passed. It was only a handful of AZD1222 recipients who were seropositive at baseline.

The assay was immunoSEQ multiplex PCR, and TCRdb's table has in-frame clones only and misses some. The sample yields 150,000 or so clones, roughly 90% seen once. V lost 1 base to trimming and J lost 0 bases, with 3 bases between them. CDR1 MGHDK and CDR2 SYGVNS come from the germline V gene. The CDR3 runs to 13 residues. The sequence derives from an adult in good health. The specimen comprised peripheral blood, sampled on day 0 of AZD1222 vaccination. The chain joins TRBV25-1 to TRBJ1-1, with D unclear. The CDR3 DNA sequence: TGTGCCAGCAGTGAATGGGTGAACACTGAAGCTTTCTTT. It yields the protein CASSEWVNTEAFF.